This T cell receptor beta chain is from a study of cytomegalovirus exposure and HLA in healthy donors. Primers included in the PCR were 60 Vbeta and 13 Jbeta primers. Profiling relied on immunoSEQ multiplex PCR, and the TCRdb table lists in-frame clones only, not all of them. The profile covers some 90,000 clones, with over 60% appearing a single time and about 6.3% taken by the ten largest. The CDR3 has 15 amino acids. Between the trimmed V and J ends, which lost 0 bases and 1 base, there was a span of 10 bases. Germline V lookup: CDR1 SGHRS, CDR2 YFSETQ. Worth noting for this clone: Other DNA sequences in this specimen translate into the identical CDR3.

This sequence was found in a boy younger than 18 in good health and CMV-seropositive. V is TRBV5-1 and J is TRBJ1-1, with D possibly TRBD1 on 6 matching bases. Input material: PBMCs. The CDR3 bases are TGCGCCAGCAGCTTGGTGGGGGGGCCGAACACTGAAGCTTTCTTT. Amino acid sequence: CASSLVGGPNTEAFF.